The 21 T cell receptor beta chains reported below all come from one sample, sequenced in a study of cytomegalovirus exposure and HLA in healthy donors. PCR involved 60 Vbeta and 13 Jbeta primers. Produced via immunoSEQ multiplex PCR; TCRdb's table is partial and in-frame only. The sample has 150,000 to 200,000 clones; about 77% are singletons. Sequenced: PBMCs. The receptors here all came from a woman aged 40 to 49 in good health and CMV-seropositive.

DNA of the CDR3: TGTGCCAGCAGTTACTCATACGGGACCAAAAACATTCAGTACTTC. This codes for CASSYSYGTKNIQYF. The V gene is TRBV6-5, the J gene TRBJ2-4; possibly TRBD2 for D (5 bases). CDR1 MNHEY and CDR2 SVGAGI come from the germline V gene. The CDR3 has 15 amino acids. The V end lost 0 bases, the J end lost 2 bases, and 8 bases lay between the germline ends.

A few counts support this clone. V usage is TRBV2 and J usage is TRBJ1-5; D remains unclear. The CDR3 contains 14 residues. Germline V gene lookup returns CDR1 SNHLY and CDR2 FYNNEI. Between the trimmed V and J ends, which lost 3 bases and 6 bases, there was a span of 12 bases. CDR3: CASSEAQEGQPQHF. CDR3 DNA: TGTGCCAGCAGTGAGGCGCAGGAGGGTCAGCCCCAGCATTTT.

This clone is a singleton in its sample. The chain links TRBV5-6 to TRBJ2-3, with 12 bases that match TRBD1. Germline loops: CDR1 SGHDT, CDR2 YYEEEE. This CDR3 has 18 residues. Germline trimming cut 2 bases from V and 0 bases from J; bases unmatched to any gene: 7. The CDR3 spells CASSLLGQGASSTDTQYF. CDR3 nucleotide sequence: TGTGCCAGCAGCTTATTGGGACAGGGGGCTTCTAGCACAGATACGCAGTATTTT.

V usage is TRBV2 and J usage is TRBJ1-2; the match to TRBD1 covers 12 bases. Germline CDR1 SNHLY, CDR2 FYNNEI. After removal of 10 bases from V and 4 bases from J, the junction contained 10 bases not matched to a gene. The CDR3 covers 15 residues. CDR3 bases: TGTGCCATCACGGGACAGGGGGCGCGAATCTATGGCTACACCTTC. Translated, it gives CAITGQGARIYGYTF.

CDR3 DNA sequence: TGCGCCAGCAGCCAAGACGGTTCTTCCAGGTCTAGCACAGATACGCAGTATTTT. It translates to CASSQDGSSRSSTDTQYF. The chain recombines TRBV4-3 with TRBJ2-3; D gene uncertain. The CDR3 covers 18 residues. The germline V gene has CDR1 LGHNA and CDR2 YSLEER. Trimming left V 0 bases short and J 0 bases short, with 16 bases between.

The V call is TRBV6-5, the J call TRBJ2-7, with 7 nucleotides matching TRBD2. Germline V gene sequence: CDR1 MNHEY, CDR2 SVGAGI. The CDR3 totals 15 residues. J lost 2 bases, V lost 6 bases, and 10 bases had no gene match. The CDR3 spells CASSPKTSEPYEQYF. CDR3 nucleotide sequence: TGTGCCAGCAGCCCTAAAACTAGCGAGCCCTACGAGCAGTACTTC.

The chain employs TRBV10-3 and TRBJ2-5; 14 bases map to TRBD2. The CDR3 runs 18 residues. Germline loops: CDR1 ENHRY, CDR2 SYGVKD. V shed 9 bases, J shed 1 base, and the junction held 13 bases outside the gene matches. DNA of the CDR3: TGTGCCATACAGGGACTAGCGGGAGCCCGAAGGCCCCAAGAGACCCAGTACTTC. This translates into CAIQGLAGARRPQETQYF.

The rearrangement links TRBV29-1 to TRBJ1-5, with D tentatively TRBD1 (6 bases). The V end lost 6 bases, the J end lost 6 bases, and 18 bases lay between the germline ends. CDR3 size: 14 residues. Per the germline V gene, CDR1 is SQVTM and CDR2 is ANQGSEA. The CDR3 region is CSVLNTGWGQPQHF. The CDR3 region has the DNA TGCAGCGTGCTGAACACAGGGTGGGGTCAGCCCCAGCATTTT.

The sample holds a few counts of this clone. This chain connects TRBV10-3 to TRBJ1-5, with a possible D match to TRBD1 (6 bases). Between the trimmed V and J ends, which lost 2 bases and 4 bases, there was a span of 9 bases. Germline assignment: CDR1 ENHRY and CDR2 SYGVKD. The CDR3 has 14 residues. The CDR3 is CAISERTDNQPQHF. CDR3 bases: TGTGCCATCAGTGAGAGGACAGATAATCAGCCCCAGCATTTT.

The chain carries TRBV7-6 and TRBJ2-2; D gene unclear. The V end was cut by 4 bases, the J end by 6 bases, with 3 bases between. CDR3 length: 11 residues. Germline assignment: CDR1 SGHVS and CDR2 FNYEAQ. DNA for the CDR3: TGTGCCAGCAGCTCCTCCGGGGAGCTGTTTTTT. It yields the protein CASSSSGELFF.

This clone was seen a few times. The chain uses TRBV5-5 and TRBJ2-1, with 10 bases lining up with TRBD1. Trimming cost V 3 bases and J 8 bases; bases outside gene matches: 11. Looked up from germline, CDR1 is SGHKS and CDR2 is YYEKEE (reference sequence). The CDR3 is 16 residues long. This CDR3 is CASSWRTGGVVDEQFF. The CDR3 DNA follows: TGTGCCAGCAGCTGGAGGACAGGGGGGGTGGTGGATGAGCAGTTCTTC.

This chain links TRBV4-3 with TRBJ1-3; D may be TRBD1 (6 bases). Trimming removed 0 bases at V and 4 bases at J, with 19 bases between. The CDR3 is 18 residues long. Germline V gives CDR1 LGHNA, CDR2 YSLEER. CDR3 bases: TGCGCCAGCAGCCAAGACGGGGACACCGGCCGATCCGGAAACACCATATATTTT. Protein sequence: CASSQDGDTGRSGNTIYF.

This clone was picked up a small number of times. This rearrangement joins TRBV9 to TRBJ2-3; D may be TRBD1 (6 bases). The germline CDR1 and CDR2 sequences are SGDLS and YYNGEE. The CDR3 sequence is 16 residues long. V lost 3 bases, J lost 2 bases, and 16 bases lay in between. The CDR3 spells CASSEMDPGVTDTQYF. The CDR3 DNA reads as TGTGCCAGCAGCGAGATGGACCCAGGGGTCACAGATACGCAGTATTTT.

This chain joins TRBV30 and TRBJ1-6; D is ambiguous. V lost 4 bases and J 10 bases, leaving 14 bases between the germline ends. Germline V CDR1 and CDR2: GTSNPN, SVGIG (reference sequence). The CDR3 totals 13 residues. CDR3 nucleotides: TGTGCCTGGACCCGTAGAACGGGATCACCCCTCCACTTT. Protein: CAWTRRTGSPLHF.

V is TRBV7-9 and J is TRBJ1-5; TRBD1 aligns across 8 bases. The CDR3 runs to 14 residues. The V gene's germline CDR1 is SEHNR and CDR2 FQNEAQ (reference sequence). Trimming cost V 5 bases and J 3 bases; bases outside gene matches: 3. Here the CDR3 reads CASSQTGDNQPQHF. DNA of the CDR3: TGTGCCAGCAGCCAGACAGGGGACAATCAGCCCCAGCATTTT.

In its sample, this clone was seen once. The rearrangement uses TRBV6-1 and TRBJ1-5; D is possibly TRBD1 (5 bases). In germline, CDR1 is MNHNS, CDR2 SASEGT. Trimming took 2 bases from V and 7 from J, leaving 15 bases between them. The length of the CDR3 is 15 residues. The CDR3 spells CASSESLDINQPQHF. As DNA, the CDR3 is TGTGCCAGCAGTGAAAGCCTGGACATCAACCAGCCCCAGCATTTT.

The chain is built from TRBV5-1 and TRBJ2-7; TRBD1 might be the D (6 bases). CDR1 is SGHRS, CDR2 YFSETQ, per germline. CDR3 length: 13 residues. The V end lost 2 bases, the J end lost 5 bases, and 11 bases lay between the germline ends. The CDR3 region is CASSLQGDNEQYF. The CDR3 bases are TGCGCCAGCAGCTTACAGGGCGACAACGAGCAGTACTTC.

This clone has just one count. J is TRBJ2-3 and V is TRBV9; D ambiguous. Germline V gene data show CDR1 as SGDLS and CDR2 as YYNGEE. V was pared by 1 base and J by 4 bases, with 7 bases between. The CDR3 spans 13 residues. CDR3 amino acids: CASSVQAPDTQYF. The CDR3 bases are TGTGCCAGCAGCGTACAGGCCCCAGATACGCAGTATTTT.

The V call is TRBV28, the J call TRBJ1-3, with 11 bases identical to TRBD1. V lost 4 bases, J lost 2 bases, and 4 bases stayed unmatched. Germline CDR1 is MDHEN and CDR2 is SYDVKM. The CDR3 sequence is 16 residues long. In DNA form, the CDR3 reads TGTGCCAGCAGTTCGGGACAGGGGGAGCCTGGAAACACCATATATTTT. The encoded protein is CASSSGQGEPGNTIYF.

This sequence joins TRBV6-5 and TRBJ2-3; a weak D match, TRBD1 (5 bases). CDR1 MNHEY and CDR2 SVGAGI come from the germline V gene. This CDR3 is built from 15 residues. The V and J ends lost 4 bases and 4 bases respectively, with 15 bases between them. CDR3: CASSFHPKGADTQYF. The CDR3 nucleotides read TGTGCCAGCAGTTTTCATCCTAAAGGGGCAGATACGCAGTATTTT.

The chain is built from TRBV7-8 and TRBJ2-1; tentatively, D is TRBD1 (5 bases). The germline V gene has CDR1 SGHVS and CDR2 FQNEAQ. This CDR3 is 15 amino acids long. V lost 4 bases to trimming and J lost 3 bases, with 13 bases between them. The CDR3 DNA follows: TGTGCCAGCAGCTGGACCGACGACAGCTACAATGAGCAGTTCTTC. This codes for CASSWTDDSYNEQFF.